This T cell receptor (beta chain) was found in a study of cytomegalovirus exposure and HLA in healthy donors (dated by TCRdb to 2016 to 2017). Concerning the study at large: An earlier analysis of several hundred of the donors reported 250 to 300 Gb of sequence data and around 100 million unique TCR beta sequences obtained from roughly 170 million T cells. An earlier analysis of about 620 of the donors applied high-throughput TCR beta sequencing to assess whether each TCR beta V gene segment acted as functional or pseudogenic. To predict cytomegalovirus infection status, the study combined high-throughput TCR immunosequencing, statistical association of individual TCRs with disease status, and machine learning. Both class I and class II loci were covered by HLA typing, at four-digit resolution. The number of donors typed differed by locus, with roughly 620-630 for A, B, C, DRB1 and DQB1, around 500 for DQA1, about 610 for DPA1, and 472 for DPB1. Across around 400 genotyped donors of the cohort, an average of about 240,000 unique TCR beta nucleotide sequences per donor were sequenced, and roughly 20% of those sequences were non-productive. Every repertoire in the discovery cohort had been generated on one and the same sequencing platform. Alongside the repertoire data, information on donor age, sex, ethnicity and CMV serostatus was compiled. Because of strong linkage in the cohort, four or five DR-DQ haplotypes were treated as single units for association and clustering. In a later analysis, previously published TCR beta repertoires from 500 to 750 donors were re-analyzed and high-resolution HLA genotyping was added so that TCR occurrence patterns could be studied. A later genetic analysis took genome-wide SNP genotypes for about three fifths of the roughly 670 donors and used that subset as a discovery cohort. The aim of the study was to test whether cataloging public T cell receptors could identify signatures of past pathogen exposure. In addition to the first cohort of 650 to 800 subjects, a separate validation cohort of approximately 130 different subjects was used. Of the 300 to 500 genotyped donors, 75% to 85% were placed in the genetic ancestry cluster associated with self-reported Caucasian donors. Rather than drawing on any new phenotypic data, the later analysis identified candidate immune exposures from TCR beta sequences and the way those sequences occurred across donors. About 280 gigabases of sequencing data and tens of millions of unique TCR sequences made up an early release that covered 640 HLA-typed donors. The study used immunosequencing to profile the T cell repertoires of under 700 subjects and linked those repertoires to cytomegalovirus serostatus. The investigation overall reported the following: Compared with equally common non-associated chains, HLA-associated TCR beta chains in a later analysis were more clonally expanded and had lower generation probabilities. A further reported finding was that TCR beta sequences accurately predicted the HLA-A and HLA-B alleles for most subjects in the first cohort. In a later genetic analysis, fewer N-insertions in productive TCRs were reported among donors in an Asian-associated ancestry cluster than the approximately 670-donor mean. Because some donors lacked HLA typing at each locus, the association tests relied only on the typed subset. The only immune exposure information available for the cohort was CMV serostatus. The earlier analysis of about 600 of the donors excluded approximately 17 rarely observed V segments, including chromosome 9 orphons, because counts were too low. In a later analysis, TCR association rates were found to vary across HLA loci, with the most associated TCRs seen for DRB1 alleles and the fewest for HLA-C alleles. According to the authors, the approach could potentially be generalized to other disease states and immunological phenotypes. In both the original and validation cohorts, the classifier was reported to diagnose cytomegalovirus status with high specificity and sensitivity. According to a later analysis, most CMV-associated TCR beta chains appeared to be HLA-restricted, and the HLA associations seemed to be driven largely by CMV exposure. Specific HLA alleles were associated with 16,951 TCR beta sequences at a false discovery rate of 0.05 in a later analysis. A later analysis reported that several top co-occurrence clusters appeared linked to parvovirus B19, influenza, CMV and Epstein-Barr virus. In this cohort, only TCR beta chains were sequenced, and detectable features were limited by the absence of alpha or paired-chain data. The sequencing pipeline was judged likely to have produced a cluster of highly shared sequence variants as a technical artifact. Most TCR sequences were observed very rarely across donors, whereas some public TCRs were present in many individuals. When HLA alleles, especially DR and DQ, strongly co-occurred, attributing TCR associations to individual alleles was difficult. In an earlier analysis of approximately 590 of the donors, most TCR beta V segments appeared in productive rearrangements about 87% or about 30% of the time, broadly matching IMGT annotations. Linkage disequilibrium might explain the correlated functional status among segregating V segments, but an unknown experimental factor could not be ruled out. Some IMGT-functional V segments, including TRBV6-2 and TRBV6-3, could not be told apart with the 87-base-pair reads, so those segments were excluded. The study gave a list of some 150 TCR beta chains associated with cytomegalovirus. A later genetic analysis associated a missense DCLRE1C variant with V-gene and J-gene trimming of TCR beta chains, and an independent cohort replicated the association. Sequencing depth was assumed to be roughly uniform across donors in the presence/absence analyses, though that assumption may not hold. In vitro tests confirmed that a few of the cytomegalovirus-associated TCR beta chains recognize cytomegalovirus antigens.

Receptor amplification or capture employed the immunoSEQ multiplex PCR assay. For the multiplex PCR, a mixture combining 60 forward primers for TCR Vbeta segments and 13 reverse primers for TCR Jbeta segments was used. Amplification of the CDR3 region of rearranged TCR beta genes was performed with a multiplex PCR assay on genomic DNA. The Illumina HiSeq System was used to sequence the amplified TCR beta libraries as 87-base-pair reads. The source study handled its data this way. A later analysis counted around 72 million unique TCR beta chains across the 700 or so repertoires, and roughly 11 million of these chains were shared by at least two donors. Raw reads were error-corrected and collapsed into unique sequences by a nearest-neighbor algorithm in which closely related sequences were merged to remove PCR and sequencing errors. Alignment of CDR3 sequences to IMGT reference sequences was used to assign V, D and J gene segments. For a sequence to be retained, at least a six-nucleotide match to both a V gene segment and a J gene segment was required. A rearrangement was called productive if the CDR3 had no stop codons and remained in frame with V and J, and every other rearrangement was called non-productive. Following IMGT convention, CDR3 was defined as the stretch from the second conserved V-encoded cysteine to the conserved J-encoded phenylalanine. Sequences without an unambiguous match to a single V gene segment were excluded from the earlier analysis of 587 of the donors. In an earlier analysis of several hundred of the donors, V segments were called functional above 56.7% productive rearrangements and were called segregating when the between-donor standard deviation exceeded 5%. A statistical classification framework was built to diagnose cytomegalovirus status from the catalog of TCR beta chain sequences. In a later analysis, TCR nucleotide sequences were compared against IMGT/GENE-DB human TR gene sequences so that V and J genes could be assigned. The TCRdist pipeline was used in a later analysis to assign CDR3 sequences and most-parsimonious VDJ recombination scenarios. In a later analysis, each TCR beta chain was defined by its CDR3 amino acid sequence together with its V-gene family, and reads lacking a unique V-gene family were excluded. As a way to deal with suspected cross-contamination and a sequencing artifact, a later analysis dropped roughly 620 nucleotide sequences that were highly shared and had low generation probability. In a later analysis, a clonal expansion index was calculated for each public chain from normalized within-repertoire ranks of inferred template counts. In a later analysis, generation probabilities were computed using a VDJ recombination model fitted to out-of-frame rearrangements, and the results were checked against IGoR. Hypergeometric tests were used in a later analysis to score TCR-TCR, TCR-HLA and TCR-CMV co-occurrence, with a repertoire-size bias correction applied to the TCR pairs. In a later analysis, false discovery rates were estimated by permuting HLA or CMV assignments 20 times. In a later analysis, co-occurring TCRs were grouped with DBSCAN, and TCRdist sequence similarity was added when clustering was performed within HLA-allele-positive subsets. Repertoires with fewer than 30,000 or more than 120,000 public chains were left out of co-occurrence clustering, as were five repertoires with anomalous nucleotide sharing. Entries here come from immuneACCESS through TCRdb and include only in-frame sequences with V and J called. Some clones fail to appear in such tables; in the studies checked, an unresolved V gene covers under half of the shortfall, and the cause of the remainder is unknown. V and J calls and clone size are given by that table; D and trimming were obtained from the DNA. The sample records about 130,000 clones, around three quarters of which are singletons. Of the sample, around 10% falls within the top ten clones.

Comments on this clone: The antigen it binds to is not known. Base qualities are not recorded, but no much larger clone differs from it by a single base.

Spanning cysteine to phenylalanine, the CDR3 consists of 15 amino acids. Only the CDR3 part of the read is kept: 45 bases, read in frame from the first base. From the germline V gene, CDR1 is SGHRS and CDR2 is YFSETQ. V ends up 1 base short and J 1 base short, with an unmatched junction base count of 4. In total, approximately 690 healthy bone marrow donors made up the cohort. At the time of sampling, all cohort members were nominally healthy, though unrecorded immune exposures were likely present. The donor tested CMV seropositive, placing the donor among the 250 to 350 seropositive members of the cohort. A peripheral blood sample was provided by each donor, and peripheral blood mononuclear cells were used for TCR beta sequencing. Genomic DNA was extracted from the blood cell samples with the Qiagen DNeasy Blood Extraction Kit.

The sequence is built from TRBV5-1 and TRBJ2-5; a stretch of 7 junction bases matches TRBD2. The clonotype originates from a man aged 25 to 40 in good health and CMV-seropositive. The sample consisted of PBMCs. The DNA sequence is as follows: TGCGCCAGCAGCTTGCATGGGACTACCCAAGAGACCCAGTACTTC. Its coded protein is CASSLHGTTQETQYF.